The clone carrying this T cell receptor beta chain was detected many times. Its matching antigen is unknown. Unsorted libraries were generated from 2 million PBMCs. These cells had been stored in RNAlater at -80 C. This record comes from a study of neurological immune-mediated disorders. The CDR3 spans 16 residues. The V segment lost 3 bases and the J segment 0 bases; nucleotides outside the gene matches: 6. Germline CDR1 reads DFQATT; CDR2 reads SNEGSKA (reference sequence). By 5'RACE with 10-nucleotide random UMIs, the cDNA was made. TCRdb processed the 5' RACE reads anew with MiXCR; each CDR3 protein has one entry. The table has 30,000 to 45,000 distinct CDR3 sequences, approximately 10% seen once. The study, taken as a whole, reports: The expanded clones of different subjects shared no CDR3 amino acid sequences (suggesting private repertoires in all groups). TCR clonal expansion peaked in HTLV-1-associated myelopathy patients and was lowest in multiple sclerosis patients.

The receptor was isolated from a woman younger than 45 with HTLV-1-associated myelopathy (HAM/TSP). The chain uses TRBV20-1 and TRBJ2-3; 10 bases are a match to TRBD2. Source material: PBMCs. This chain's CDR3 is CSARPVAGGSTDTQYF. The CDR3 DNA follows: TGCAGTGCTAGGCCCGTAGCGGGGGGAAGCACAGATACGCAGTATTTT.